This T cell receptor (beta chain) is from a study of T cells in Graves' hyperthyroidism and ophthalmopathy. Amplification of TCR beta CDR3 regions was performed using RNA transcripts as template. The TCR CDR3 first-round RT-PCR relied on the HTBI primer set. TCRdb independently ran MiXCR on the multiplex PCR reads; one entry per CDR3 protein. The sample includes 460,000 or so distinct CDR3 sequences, around 14% seen only once; the top ten take under 20%. V lost 1 base, J lost 2 bases, and 9 bases lay in between. The CDR3 loop spans 14 amino acids. Looked up from germline, CDR1 is SGHVS and CDR2 is FQNEAQ. General observations from the study: In the blood, most expanded thyroid clonotypes above 0.001 appeared as well.

This clonotype was detected ten times or more. Its antigen remains unknown. The receptor comes from a woman aged 18-29 years with Graves' hyperthyroidism. The specimen was blood. The chain carries TRBV7-8 and TRBJ2-7; D is perhaps TRBD1 (6 bases). The CDR3 spells CASSLVEGAYEQYV. CDR3 coding DNA: TGTGCCAGCAGCTTAGTAGAGGGGGCCTACGAGCAGTACGTC.